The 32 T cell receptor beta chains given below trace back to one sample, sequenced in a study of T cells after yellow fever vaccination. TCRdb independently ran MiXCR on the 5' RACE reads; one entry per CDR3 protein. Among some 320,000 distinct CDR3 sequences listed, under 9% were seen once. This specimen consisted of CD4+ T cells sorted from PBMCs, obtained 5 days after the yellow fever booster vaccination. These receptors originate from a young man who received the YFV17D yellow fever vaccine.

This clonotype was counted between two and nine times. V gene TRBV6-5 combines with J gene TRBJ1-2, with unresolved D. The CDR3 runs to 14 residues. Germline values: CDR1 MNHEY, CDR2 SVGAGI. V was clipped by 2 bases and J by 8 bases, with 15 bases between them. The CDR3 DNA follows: TGTGCCAGCAGTTACCTTGGACCCGGCGCGGGCTACACCTTC. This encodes CASSYLGPGAGYTF.

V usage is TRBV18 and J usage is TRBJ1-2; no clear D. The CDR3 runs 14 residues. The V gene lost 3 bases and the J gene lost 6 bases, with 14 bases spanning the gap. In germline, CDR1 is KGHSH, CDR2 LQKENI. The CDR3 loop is CASSPPSRRDGYTF. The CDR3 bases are TGTGCCAGCTCACCTCCAAGCAGGAGGGATGGCTACACCTTC.

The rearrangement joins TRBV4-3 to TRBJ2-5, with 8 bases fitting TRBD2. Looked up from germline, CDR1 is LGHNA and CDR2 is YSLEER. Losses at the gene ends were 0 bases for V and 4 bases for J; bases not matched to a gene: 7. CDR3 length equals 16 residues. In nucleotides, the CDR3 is TGCGCCAGCAGCCAAGAATTTTCGGGGGGGGCAGAGACCCAGTACTTC. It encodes CASSQEFSGGAETQYF.

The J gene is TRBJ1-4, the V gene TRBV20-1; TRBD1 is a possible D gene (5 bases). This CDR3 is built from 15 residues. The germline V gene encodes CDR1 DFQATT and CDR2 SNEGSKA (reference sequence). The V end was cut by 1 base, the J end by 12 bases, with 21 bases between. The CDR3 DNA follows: TGCAGTGCTAGAGTGCAGCGGACCTTGGGGGGGGAACTGTTTTTT. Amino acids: CSARVQRTLGGELFF.

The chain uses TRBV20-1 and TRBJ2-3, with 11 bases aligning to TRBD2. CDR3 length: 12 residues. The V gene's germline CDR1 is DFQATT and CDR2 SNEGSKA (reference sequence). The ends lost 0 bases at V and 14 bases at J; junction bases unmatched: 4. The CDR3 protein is CSARDLAGGPYF. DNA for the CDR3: TGCAGTGCTAGAGACCTAGCGGGGGGTCCGTATTTT.

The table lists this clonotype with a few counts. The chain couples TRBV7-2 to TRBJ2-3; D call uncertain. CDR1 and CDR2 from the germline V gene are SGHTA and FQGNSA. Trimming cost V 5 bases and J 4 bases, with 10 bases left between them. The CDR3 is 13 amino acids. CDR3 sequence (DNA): TGTGCCAGCAGCCCTCGCGTATCAGATACGCAGTATTTT. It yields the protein CASSPRVSDTQYF.

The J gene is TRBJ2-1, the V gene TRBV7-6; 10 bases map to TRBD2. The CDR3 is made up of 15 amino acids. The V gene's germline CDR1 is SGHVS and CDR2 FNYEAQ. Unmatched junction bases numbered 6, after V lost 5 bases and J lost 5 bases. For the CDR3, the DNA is TGTGCCAGCAGCGCAAGAAGCGGGGGGGACAATGAGCAGTTCTTC. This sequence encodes CASSARSGGDNEQFF.

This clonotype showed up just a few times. The CDR3 reads CATGGAGNTQYF. For the CDR3, the DNA is TGTGCCACCGGGGGGGCCGGGAATACGCAGTATTTT. V usage is TRBV2 and J usage is TRBJ2-3; TRBD2 matches at 8 bases. The CDR3 has 12 amino acids. CDR1 SNHLY and CDR2 FYNNEI come from the germline V gene. Germline trimming cut 10 bases from V and 7 bases from J; bases unmatched to any gene: 7.

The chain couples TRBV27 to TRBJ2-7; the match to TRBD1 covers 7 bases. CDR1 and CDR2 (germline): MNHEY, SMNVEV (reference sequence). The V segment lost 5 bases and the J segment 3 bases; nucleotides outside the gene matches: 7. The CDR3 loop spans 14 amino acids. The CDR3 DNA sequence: TGTGCCAGCAGTCCCTCGGGACAGTTCTACGAGCAGTACGTC. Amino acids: CASSPSGQFYEQYV.

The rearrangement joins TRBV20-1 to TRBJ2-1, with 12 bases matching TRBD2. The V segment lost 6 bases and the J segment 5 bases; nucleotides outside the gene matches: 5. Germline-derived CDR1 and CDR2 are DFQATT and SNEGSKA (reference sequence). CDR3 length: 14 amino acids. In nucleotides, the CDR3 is TGCAGTGCAGTACTAGCGGGGGGCCACAATGAGCAGTTCTTC. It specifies CSAVLAGGHNEQFF.

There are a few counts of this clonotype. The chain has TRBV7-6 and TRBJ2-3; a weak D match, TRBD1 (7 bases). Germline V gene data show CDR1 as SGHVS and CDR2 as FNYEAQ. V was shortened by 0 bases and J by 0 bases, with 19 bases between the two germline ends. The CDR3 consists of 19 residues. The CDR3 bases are TGTGCCAGCAGCTTAGCCGGAGGGGGCTCATGGGCTAGCACAGATACGCAGTATTTT. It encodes CASSLAGGGSWASTDTQYF.

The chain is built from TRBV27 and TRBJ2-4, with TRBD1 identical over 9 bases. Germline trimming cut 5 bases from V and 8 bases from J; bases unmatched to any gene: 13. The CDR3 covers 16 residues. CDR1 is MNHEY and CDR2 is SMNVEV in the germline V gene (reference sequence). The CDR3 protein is CASSKRDREEVHIQYF. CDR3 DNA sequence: TGTGCCAGCAGTAAACGGGACAGGGAAGAAGTTCACATTCAGTACTTC.

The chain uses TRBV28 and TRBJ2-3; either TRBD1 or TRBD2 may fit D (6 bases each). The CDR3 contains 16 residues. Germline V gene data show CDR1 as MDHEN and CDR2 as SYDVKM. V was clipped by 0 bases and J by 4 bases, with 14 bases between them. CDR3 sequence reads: CASSLWRGSGADTQYF. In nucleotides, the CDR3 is TGTGCCAGCAGTTTATGGAGGGGGTCGGGGGCAGATACGCAGTATTTT.

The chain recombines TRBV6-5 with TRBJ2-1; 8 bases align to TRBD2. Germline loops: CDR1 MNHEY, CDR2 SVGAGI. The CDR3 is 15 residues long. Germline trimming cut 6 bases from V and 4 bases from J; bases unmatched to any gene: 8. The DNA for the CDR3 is TGTGCCAGCAGCTCAGTAGCGGGGCGATACAATGAGCAGTTCTTC. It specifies CASSSVAGRYNEQFF.

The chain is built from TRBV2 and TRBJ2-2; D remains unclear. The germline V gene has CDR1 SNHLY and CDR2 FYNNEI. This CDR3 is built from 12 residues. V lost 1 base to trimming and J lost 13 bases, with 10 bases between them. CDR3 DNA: TGTGCCAGCAGTGAAGGTGGTCTACTGCTGTTTTTT. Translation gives CASSEGGLLLFF.

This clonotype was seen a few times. The CDR3 loop reads CASSQEARGYTF. The DNA for the CDR3 is TGTGCCAGCAGCCAAGAGGCACGAGGCTACACCTTC. This chain uses TRBV3-1 with TRBJ1-2, with no clear D. Germline values: CDR1 LGHDT, CDR2 YNNKEL (reference sequence). V lost 0 bases and J lost 8, with 7 bases in between. CDR3 length equals 12 residues.

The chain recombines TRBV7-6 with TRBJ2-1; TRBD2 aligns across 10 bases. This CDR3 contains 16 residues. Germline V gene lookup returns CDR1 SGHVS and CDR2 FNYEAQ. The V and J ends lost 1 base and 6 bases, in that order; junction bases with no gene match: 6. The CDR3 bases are TGTGCCAGCAGCTTAGATCGGGCTAGCGGGGGCAATGAGCAGTTCTTC. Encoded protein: CASSLDRASGGNEQFF.

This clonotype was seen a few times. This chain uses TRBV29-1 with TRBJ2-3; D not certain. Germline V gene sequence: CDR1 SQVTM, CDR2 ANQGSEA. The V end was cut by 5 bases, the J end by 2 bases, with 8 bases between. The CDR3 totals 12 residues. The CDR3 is CSVIPNTDTQYF. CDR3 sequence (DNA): TGCAGCGTTATTCCTAACACAGATACGCAGTATTTT.

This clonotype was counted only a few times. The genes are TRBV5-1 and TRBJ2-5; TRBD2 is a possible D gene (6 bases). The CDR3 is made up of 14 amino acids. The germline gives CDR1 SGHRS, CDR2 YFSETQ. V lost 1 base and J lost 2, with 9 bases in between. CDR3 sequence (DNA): TGCGCCAGCAGCTTGTCGGGGGAGCAAGAGACCCAGTACTTC. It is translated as CASSLSGEQETQYF.

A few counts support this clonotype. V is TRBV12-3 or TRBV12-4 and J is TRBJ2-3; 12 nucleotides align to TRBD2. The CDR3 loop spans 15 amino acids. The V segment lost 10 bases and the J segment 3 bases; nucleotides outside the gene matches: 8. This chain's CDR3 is CATLAGGPTTDTQYF. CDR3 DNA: TGTGCCACCCTAGCGGGGGGGCCGACTACAGATACGCAGTATTTT.

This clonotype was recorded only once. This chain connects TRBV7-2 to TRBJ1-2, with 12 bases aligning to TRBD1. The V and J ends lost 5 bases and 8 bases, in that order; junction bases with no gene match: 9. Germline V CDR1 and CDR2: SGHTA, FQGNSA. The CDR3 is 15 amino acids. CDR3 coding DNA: TGTGCCAGCAGCACCCAGGGACAGGGGGCGTGGGGCTACACCTTC. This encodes CASSTQGQGAWGYTF.

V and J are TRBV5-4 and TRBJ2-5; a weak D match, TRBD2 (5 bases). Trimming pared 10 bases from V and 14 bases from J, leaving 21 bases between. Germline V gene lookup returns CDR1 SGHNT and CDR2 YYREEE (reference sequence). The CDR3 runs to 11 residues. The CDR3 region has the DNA TGTGCCGCGCGGGTCGGCATAGACCATTACTTC. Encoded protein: CAARVGIDHYF. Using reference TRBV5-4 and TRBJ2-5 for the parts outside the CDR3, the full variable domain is ETGVTQSPTHLIKTRGQQVTLRCSSQSGHNTVSWYQQALGQGPQFIFQYYREEENGRGNFPPRFSGLQFPNYSSELNVNALELDDSALYLCAARVGIDHYFGPGTRLLVL.

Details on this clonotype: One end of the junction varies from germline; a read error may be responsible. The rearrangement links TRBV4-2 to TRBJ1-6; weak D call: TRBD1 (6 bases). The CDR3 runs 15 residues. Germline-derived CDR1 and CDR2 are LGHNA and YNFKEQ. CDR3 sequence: CASTQPGGINSPLHF. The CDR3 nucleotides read TGTGCCAGCACCCAACCGGGGGGCATCAATTCACCCCTCCACTTT.

Here the CDR3 reads CATSRPGGGTEAFF. Here the CDR3 DNA reads TGTGCCACCAGCAGGCCCGGGGGGGGGACTGAAGCTTTCTTT. The chain couples TRBV15 to TRBJ1-1, with a tentative D call TRBD1 (5 bases). CDR3 size: 14 residues. The V gene's germline CDR1 is LNHNV and CDR2 YYDKDF (reference sequence). Deletions cut 3 bases from V and 5 bases from J, with 13 bases between.

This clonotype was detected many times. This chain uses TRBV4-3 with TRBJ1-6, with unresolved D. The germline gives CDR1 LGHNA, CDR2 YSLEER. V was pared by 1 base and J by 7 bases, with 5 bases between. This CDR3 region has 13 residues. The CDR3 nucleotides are TGCGCCAGCAGCCAAGCCGGGAATTCACCCCTCCACTTT. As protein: CASSQAGNSPLHF.

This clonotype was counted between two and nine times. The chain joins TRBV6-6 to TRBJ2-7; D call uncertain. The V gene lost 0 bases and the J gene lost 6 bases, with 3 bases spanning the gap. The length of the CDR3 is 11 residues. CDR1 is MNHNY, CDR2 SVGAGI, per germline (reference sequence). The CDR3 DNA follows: TGTGCCAGCAGTTACTCGACCGAGCAGTACTTC. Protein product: CASSYSTEQYF.

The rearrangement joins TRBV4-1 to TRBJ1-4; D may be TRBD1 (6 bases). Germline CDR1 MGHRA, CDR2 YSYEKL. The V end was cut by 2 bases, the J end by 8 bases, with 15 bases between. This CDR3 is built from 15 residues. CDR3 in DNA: TGCGCCAGCAGCCAAAGAGGGACATTTGAAGAAAAACTGTTTTTT. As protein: CASSQRGTFEEKLFF.

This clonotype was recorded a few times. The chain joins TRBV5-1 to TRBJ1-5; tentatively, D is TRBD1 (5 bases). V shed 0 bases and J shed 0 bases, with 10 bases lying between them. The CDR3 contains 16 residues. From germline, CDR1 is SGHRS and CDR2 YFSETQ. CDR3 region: CASSLGAGDSNQPQHF. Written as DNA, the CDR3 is TGCGCCAGCAGCTTGGGGGCGGGGGATAGCAATCAGCCCCAGCATTTT.

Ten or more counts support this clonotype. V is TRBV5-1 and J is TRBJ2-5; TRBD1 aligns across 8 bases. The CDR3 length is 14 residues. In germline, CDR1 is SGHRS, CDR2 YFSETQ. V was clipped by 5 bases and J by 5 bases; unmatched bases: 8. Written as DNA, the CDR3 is TGCGCCAGCAGTTCCGGGACAGGCGGGGAGACCCAGTACTTC. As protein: CASSSGTGGETQYF.

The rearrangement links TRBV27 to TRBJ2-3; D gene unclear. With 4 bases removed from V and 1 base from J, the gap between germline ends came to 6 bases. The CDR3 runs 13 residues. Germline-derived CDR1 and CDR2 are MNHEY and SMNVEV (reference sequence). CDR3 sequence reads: CASSSAGTDTQYF. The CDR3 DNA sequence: TGTGCCAGCAGTTCCGCTGGCACAGATACGCAGTATTTT.

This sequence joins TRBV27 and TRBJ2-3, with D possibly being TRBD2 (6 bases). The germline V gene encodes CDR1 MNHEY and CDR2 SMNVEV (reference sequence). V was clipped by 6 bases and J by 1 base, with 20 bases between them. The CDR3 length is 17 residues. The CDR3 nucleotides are TGTGCCAGCAGCCTACGCTCGGGACTCGGGGGCACAGATACGCAGTATTTT. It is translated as CASSLRSGLGGTDTQYF.

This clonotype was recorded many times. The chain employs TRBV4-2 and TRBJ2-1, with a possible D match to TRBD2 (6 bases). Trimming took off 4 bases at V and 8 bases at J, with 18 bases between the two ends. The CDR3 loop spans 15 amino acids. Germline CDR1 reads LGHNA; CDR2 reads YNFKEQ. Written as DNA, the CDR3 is TGTGCCAGCAGCCGTCTAGGGACTGGGGGACATGAGCAGTTCTTC. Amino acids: CASSRLGTGGHEQFF.